These T cell receptor beta chains were read from a single sample in a study of T cells in Graves' hyperthyroidism and ophthalmopathy. TCRdb re-analysed the multiplex PCR reads in MiXCR, keeping a single row per CDR3 protein. The data hold about 560,000 distinct CDR3 sequences, with 15% to 20% observed a single time. Material for sequencing was blood. The receptor set was obtained from a woman in her late teens or twenties with Graves' hyperthyroidism. Both conserved end residues are part of each CDR3. Each record gives: CDR3 protein, CDR3 DNA, V gene, clone size, D gene, J gene. D genes are given only for firm matches. Rows give clone size only sometimes, using once, few, many, or a class for an expanded clone.

CATSDSLVNEQFF | TGTGCCACCAGTGATTCCTTGGTTAATGAGCAGTTCTTC | TRBV24-1 | - | - | TRBJ2-1
CASSLVFSGANVLTF | TGTGCCAGCAGCTTGGTATTCTCAGGGGCCAACGTCCTGACTTTC | TRBV5-5 | - | - | TRBJ2-6
CASSPGPTSNEKLFF | TGTGCCAGCAGCCCTGGACCGACCAGTAATGAAAAACTGTTTTTT | TRBV11-2 | many | - | TRBJ1-4
CAWSVLVEAFF | TGTGCCTGGAGTGTACTAGTTGAAGCTTTCTTT | TRBV30 | many | - | TRBJ1-1
CASSRWALGASGANVLTF | TGTGCCAGCAGCCGATGGGCACTAGGGGCCTCTGGGGCCAACGTCCTGACTTTC | TRBV3-1 | - | - | TRBJ2-6
CAIRGTGPAQPQHF | TGTGCCATCAGGGGGACAGGACCAGCTCAGCCCCAGCATTTT | TRBV10-3 | many | TRBD1 | TRBJ1-5
CASSLSGTAYNEQFF | TGTGCCAGCAGTTTATCAGGGACTGCCTACAATGAGCAGTTCTTC | TRBV12-3/TRBV12-4 | many | - | TRBJ2-1
CASRSELPYNEQFF | TGTGCCAGCAGGTCCGAACTCCCCTACAATGAGCAGTTCTTC | TRBV12-3/TRBV12-4 | - | - | TRBJ2-1
CASRRTGRSGNTIYF | TGTGCCAGCAGAAGGACAGGCCGCTCTGGAAACACCATATATTTT | TRBV28 | few | TRBD1 | TRBJ1-3
CASSQALAGGPRETQYF | TGCGCCAGCAGCCAAGCTTTAGCGGGGGGGCCTCGCGAGACCCAGTACTTC | TRBV4-3 | - | TRBD2 | TRBJ2-5
CASSSDGRPNTEAFF | TGTGCCAGCAGTTCCGACGGGCGCCCGAACACTGAAGCTTTCTTT | TRBV7-2 | many | - | TRBJ1-1
CASSFSGGYTGELFF | TGTGCCAGCAGTTTTAGCGGGGGATATACCGGGGAGCTGTTTTTT | TRBV12-3/TRBV12-4 | few | TRBD2 | TRBJ2-2
CASSGNHEAFF | TGTGCCAGCAGCGGGAACCATGAAGCTTTCTTT | TRBV9 | few | - | TRBJ1-1
CAIRGQGQETQYF | TGTGCCATCAGGGGACAGGGCCAAGAGACCCAGTACTTC | TRBV10-3 | - | TRBD1 | TRBJ2-5
CASSRVPAGTGELFF | TGTGCCAGCAGCAGGGTACCGGCGGGCACCGGGGAGCTGTTTTTT | TRBV6-1 | - | - | TRBJ2-2
CASSLVQGRYSYF | TGTGCCAGCAGTTTAGTTCAAGGGCGGTATTCCTACTTC | TRBV12-3/TRBV12-4 | - | - | TRBJ2-5
CSGATANYGYTF | TGCAGCGGTGCGACAGCAAACTATGGCTACACCTTC | TRBV29-1 | many | - | TRBJ1-2
CASRTGTSNEKLFF | TGTGCCAGCAGAACCGGGACTTCCAATGAAAAACTGTTTTTT | TRBV12-3/TRBV12-4 | - | - | TRBJ1-4
CASTRESDTQYF | TGTGCCAGCACTCGAGAGTCAGATACGCAGTATTTT | TRBV12-3/TRBV12-4 | - | - | TRBJ2-3
CASSSRHNRGRGNEQFF | TGTGCCAGCAGCTCCCGCCATAACCGCGGGAGGGGCAATGAGCAGTTCTTC | TRBV7-2 | many | TRBD2 | TRBJ2-1
CASSFWGAAGYTF | TGTGCCAGCAGTTTTTGGGGGGCAGCTGGCTACACCTTC | TRBV28 | - | - | TRBJ1-2
CASSESPASGETQYF | TGCGCCAGCAGTGAGTCTCCCGCTAGCGGGGAGACCCAGTACTTC | TRBV10-1 | - | TRBD2 | TRBJ2-5